The 22 T cell receptor beta chains in this list originate from one sample, sequenced in a study of blood T cell repertoires in COVID-19. TCRdb's copy holds only in-frame clones and misses some; the assay was immunoSEQ multiplex PCR. The sample contains 90,000 to 110,000 clones, 80% of which appear only once. Sequenced sample: peripheral blood. The source is a human donor in a cohort sampled during active or convalescent COVID-19.

The chain has TRBV27 and TRBJ1-2; D is ambiguous. Trimming took 5 bases from V and 2 from J, leaving 12 bases between them. Germline values: CDR1 MNHEY, CDR2 SMNVEV (reference sequence). The CDR3 totals 14 residues. In DNA, the CDR3 is TGTGCCAGCAGTATCAAAGACACCAACTATGGCTACACCTTC. The encoded protein is CASSIKDTNYGYTF.

CDR3 DNA: TGCGCCAGCAGCCGGGACAGTTTGAATTCACCCCTCCACTTT. The encoded protein is CASSRDSLNSPLHF. The chain employs TRBV5-1 and TRBJ1-6; 7 nucleotides line up with TRBD1. The J segment lost 7 bases and the V segment lost 4 bases, leaving 5 bases of the junction unmatched. The CDR3 sequence is 14 residues long. Germline assignment: CDR1 SGHRS and CDR2 YFSETQ.

This clone came up a few times. V is TRBV3-1 (or the pseudogene TRBV3-2) and J is TRBJ2-7; 11 positions agree with TRBD2. The CDR3 consists of 16 residues. The ends lost 2 bases at V and 2 bases at J; junction bases unmatched: 5. CDR1 is LGHDT and CDR2 is YNNKEL in the germline V gene (reference sequence). The CDR3 DNA reads TGTGCCAGCAGCCAATCCCTAGCGGGAGGTACCTACGAGCAGTACTTC. This translates into CASSQSLAGGTYEQYF.

J is TRBJ1-4 and V is TRBV9, with D unclear. Germline V gene lookup returns CDR1 SGDLS and CDR2 YYNGEE. V gave up 0 bases and J gave up 6 bases, with 21 bases separating them. The CDR3 runs to 18 residues. The CDR3 sequence is CASSVAPGIGFADEKLFF. The CDR3, as DNA: TGTGCCAGCAGCGTAGCGCCCGGGATCGGATTCGCGGATGAAAAACTGTTTTTT. Combining the CDR3 with reference TRBV9 and TRBJ1-4 gives the whole variable domain DSGVTQTPKHLITATGQRVTLRCSPRSGDLSVYWYQQSLDQGLQFLIQYYNGEERAKGNILERFSAQQFPDLHSELNLSSLELGDSALYFCASSVAPGIGFADEKLFFGSGTQLSVL.

V usage is TRBV20-1 and J usage is TRBJ1-2; no reliable D call. V lost 5 bases to trimming and J lost 5 bases, with 6 bases between them. Germline V gene lookup returns CDR1 DFQATT and CDR2 SNEGSKA (reference sequence). The CDR3 is 10 residues long. DNA for the CDR3: TGCAGTGCTCGCGGATATGGCTACACCTTC. It yields the protein CSARGYGYTF.

This clone occurred a few times. The genes are TRBV7-8 and TRBJ2-7; 9 nucleotides align to TRBD1. CDR1 SGHVS and CDR2 FQNEAQ come from the germline V gene. V lost 1 base to trimming and J lost 4 bases; unmatched junction nucleotides: 5. This CDR3 has 15 residues. The CDR3 region has the DNA TGTGCCAGCAGCTTAGAGACAGGGGGAGTGTACGAGCAGTACTTC. Translated, it gives CASSLETGGVYEQYF.

The genes are TRBV5-4 and TRBJ2-7, with a possible D match to TRBD1 (5 bases). V was pared by 4 bases and J by 4 bases, with 12 bases between. The CDR3 extends over 13 amino acids. Per the germline V gene, CDR1 is SGHNT and CDR2 is YYREEE (reference sequence). Here the CDR3 reads CASSPQGGYEQYF. As DNA, the CDR3 is TGTGCCAGCAGCCCTCAGGGTGGGTACGAGCAGTACTTC.

The rearrangement uses TRBV4-1 and TRBJ2-3; 8 bases are shared with TRBD1. The CDR3 consists of 17 residues. The ends lost 0 bases at V and 4 bases at J; junction bases unmatched: 9. Germline loops: CDR1 MGHRA, CDR2 YSYEKL. The chain's CDR3 is CASSQDLGQGGADTQYF. The DNA of the CDR3 is TGCGCCAGCAGCCAAGATCTTGGACAGGGTGGTGCAGATACGCAGTATTTT.

Comment on this clone: Mismatch with germline at one junction end may stem from a read error. This chain connects TRBV6-6 to TRBJ2-7; TRBD2 aligns across 9 bases. The CDR3 consists of 12 residues. Germline CDR1 reads MNHNY; CDR2 reads SVGAGI (reference sequence). The chain's CDR3 is CASTNLSGGSRF. The CDR3 coding sequence is TGTGCCAGCACCAACCTTAGCGGGGGATCCCGCTTC.

The rearrangement joins TRBV30 to TRBJ1-3, with 7 bases that match TRBD1. Germline-derived CDR1 and CDR2 are GTSNPN and SVGIG (reference sequence). There are 14 residues in the CDR3. Germline trimming cut 5 bases from V and 0 bases from J; bases unmatched to any gene: 4. CDR3 DNA sequence: TGTGCCTGGGGCAGGGGGAACTCTGGAAACACCATATATTTT. It encodes CAWGRGNSGNTIYF.

The rearrangement joins TRBV10-3 to TRBJ1-4; D ambiguous. This CDR3 is 13 amino acids long. The V and J ends lost 4 bases and 3 bases respectively, with 6 bases between them. The V gene's germline CDR1 is ENHRY and CDR2 SYGVKD. The CDR3 reads CAISARSNEKLFF. CDR3 sequence (DNA): TGTGCCATCAGTGCCAGGTCTAATGAAAAACTGTTTTTT.

The V call is TRBV29-1, the J call TRBJ2-4; D may be TRBD1 (6 bases). The CDR3 covers 15 residues. Germline lookup yields CDR1 SQVTM and CDR2 ANQGSEA. The V and J ends lost 3 bases and 0 bases respectively, with 12 bases between them. The CDR3 spells CSVEGAPSAKNIQYF. CDR3 sequence (DNA): TGCAGCGTTGAGGGGGCTCCCTCAGCCAAAAACATTCAGTACTTC.

The chain employs TRBV6-5 and TRBJ1-1; 12 bases fit TRBD1. Germline trimming cut 6 bases from V and 4 bases from J; bases unmatched to any gene: 6. Germline assignment: CDR1 MNHEY and CDR2 SVGAGI. The CDR3 sequence is 15 residues long. CDR3: CASRRGTGGITEAFF. The CDR3 DNA reads TGTGCCAGCAGGCGCGGGACAGGGGGCATCACTGAAGCTTTCTTT.

V is TRBV4-1 and J is TRBJ1-5; no reliable D call. V dropped 1 base and J dropped 1 base, with 5 bases sitting between them. This CDR3 contains 14 residues. Germline CDR1 and CDR2: MGHRA and YSYEKL. The CDR3 reads CASSQAGSNQPQHF. The CDR3 DNA is TGCGCCAGCAGCCAAGCAGGAAGCAATCAGCCCCAGCATTTT.

The chain employs TRBV7-2 and TRBJ2-1, with a weak D call TRBD2 (5 bases). CDR1 and CDR2 (germline): SGHTA, FQGNSA. This CDR3 has 14 residues. V gave up 6 bases and J gave up 0 bases, with 9 bases separating them. In nucleotides, the CDR3 is TGTGCCAGCAGGTCCCGGGGCTCCTACAATGAGCAGTTCTTC. This translates into CASRSRGSYNEQFF.

The V gene is TRBV5-6, the J gene TRBJ1-6; 7 bases map to TRBD1. CDR1 and CDR2 (germline): SGHDT, YYEEEE. The CDR3 contains 14 residues. V shed 3 bases, J shed 7 bases, and the junction held 4 bases outside the gene matches. The CDR3 sequence: CASSSTGTNSPLHF. The CDR3 bases are TGTGCCAGCAGCTCGACAGGGACCAATTCACCCCTCCACTTT.

This clone was picked up one time. The chain joins TRBV11-2 to TRBJ2-1; the D gene is possibly TRBD1 (5 bases). The germline V gene has CDR1 SGHAT and CDR2 FQNNGV. Trimming cost V 7 bases and J 0 bases, with 13 bases left between them. The CDR3 runs to 15 residues. The CDR3 DNA follows: TGTGCCAGCACCAAGGACACGTCCTCCTACAATGAGCAGTTCTTC. It specifies CASTKDTSSYNEQFF. Filled out from reference TRBV11-2 and TRBJ2-1, the complete variable domain reads EAGVAQSPRYKIIEKRQSVAFWCNPISGHATLYWYQQILGQGPKLLIQFQNNGVVDDSQLPKDRFSAERLKGVDSTLKIQPAKLEDSAVYLCASTKDTSSYNEQFFGPGTRLTVL.

As regards this clone: The junction departs from germline at one end; a sequencing error may be responsible. The V call is TRBV14, the J call TRBJ2-5, with 7 bases that match TRBD1. The germline CDR1 and CDR2 sequences are SGHDN and FVKESK. CDR3 length: 12 residues. CDR3 sequence (DNA): TGTGCCAGCAGCCATCGACAGGGCTATGTGGACTTC. Translation gives CASSHRQGYVDF.

This clone was picked up one time. The rearrangement uses TRBV27 and TRBJ1-1; D not resolved. V lost 5 bases and J 0 bases, leaving 7 bases between the germline ends. Per the germline V gene, CDR1 is MNHEY and CDR2 is SMNVEV (reference sequence). This CDR3 is built from 13 residues. The CDR3 DNA reads as TGTGCCAGCAGTCCCGGGGTGAACACTGAAGCTTTCTTT. Its protein is CASSPGVNTEAFF.

V usage is TRBV11-2 and J usage is TRBJ2-3, with 13 bases fitting TRBD2. The CDR3 covers 16 residues. Germline V gives CDR1 SGHAT, CDR2 FQNNGV. Trimming removed 5 bases from V and 3 bases from J; junction bases left unmatched: 5. The CDR3 reads CASSRTSGSFTDTQYF. The CDR3 bases are TGTGCCAGCAGCAGGACTAGCGGGAGTTTTACAGATACGCAGTATTTT. Full variable domain (missing parts from reference TRBV11-2 and TRBJ2-3): EAGVAQSPRYKIIEKRQSVAFWCNPISGHATLYWYQQILGQGPKLLIQFQNNGVVDDSQLPKDRFSAERLKGVDSTLKIQPAKLEDSAVYLCASSRTSGSFTDTQYFGPGTRLTVL.

To note about this clone: Additional DNA sequences in this sample encode the identical CDR3. The genes are TRBV19 and TRBJ2-3; 10 bases line up with TRBD1. V was clipped by 11 bases and J by 3 bases; unmatched bases: 5. The CDR3 covers 13 residues. CDR1 is LNHDA, CDR2 SQIVND, per germline (reference sequence). Here the CDR3 reads CASRDRGTDTQYF. CDR3 sequence (DNA): TGTGCCTCTAGGGACAGGGGAACAGATACGCAGTATTTT.

The V call is TRBV12-5, the J call TRBJ2-1; D call uncertain. The germline CDR1 and CDR2 sequences are LGHNT and FRNRAP. The CDR3 totals 13 residues. Trimming left V 1 base short and J 8 bases short, with 9 bases between. DNA for the CDR3: TGTGCTAGTGGTTTGGGTCTAGGATATGAGCAGTTCTTC. Translating it yields CASGLGLGYEQFF.